There are many counts of the clone carrying this TCR beta chain. Its antigen remains unknown. The data originate from a study of T cells in Graves' hyperthyroidism and ophthalmopathy. Regarding the study as a whole: Model predictions of ophthalmopathy came a median approximately 6 months before onset. Ophthalmopathy was told apart from stable hyperthyroidism by a 13 V-J model.

The study excluded patients with uncontrolled infection, other autoimmune disease, pregnancy or lactation. About 10 ml of fresh peripheral blood supplied the PBMCs. Germline V gene data show CDR1 as LGHDT and CDR2 as YNNKEL (reference sequence). The CDR3 runs 15 residues. J lost 10 bases, V lost 3 bases, and 8 bases had no gene match. TCR beta CDR3 sequences were amplified from RNA transcripts. With the HTBI primer set, the TCR CDR3 went through a first round of RT-PCR. MiXCR was run by TCRdb on the multiplex PCR reads, yielding one entry per CDR3 protein. The profile shows some 350,000 distinct CDR3 sequences, less than 20% of them singletons.

The chain combines TRBV3-1 with TRBJ2-1; 11 bases match TRBD2. This TCR came from a woman aged 18-29 years with Graves' hyperthyroidism that later progressed to Graves' ophthalmopathy. The sequenced material came from blood. The CDR3 region is CASSHLAGGPEEQFF. DNA of the CDR3: TGTGCCAGCAGCCATTTAGCGGGAGGGCCAGAAGAGCAGTTCTTC.